The 5 T cell receptor beta chains below all came from one sample that was sequenced in a study of post-analysis software for immune sequencing data. Overall study results and limits: Patients showed TRBV5-6, TRBV5-1 and TRBV20-1 among five TRBV segments more frequent than in controls.

Prepared TCR beta cDNA libraries contained unique molecular identifiers. A single record per CDR3 protein comes from TCRdb applying MiXCR to the PCR reads. The sample contains approximately 630,000 distinct CDR3 sequences, approximately 59% of which appear only once. For these receptors, no antigen is known. Sequenced input: blood. The source is a girl between 2 and 10 years old with multiple sclerosis.

Details on this clonotype: A much larger clone lies one base from this, so it may be a read error. The chain recombines TRBV7-9 with TRBJ2-4; D gene uncertain. The better agreement between TRBJ2-7 and the DNA end casts doubt on the J call. The CDR3 runs to 13 residues. Germline CDR1 is SEHNR and CDR2 is FQNEAQ (reference sequence). The CDR3 DNA follows: TGTACCAGCAGCTTAGTAGGCTCCCACGAGCAGTACTTC. Translating it yields CTSSLVGSHEQYF.

This clonotype occurred a few times. This chain connects TRBV6-6 to TRBJ1-2, with no clear D. Germline V gives CDR1 MNHNY, CDR2 SVGAGI (reference sequence). The CDR3 is made up of 14 amino acids. Trimming removed 5 bases at V and 5 bases at J, with 15 bases between. CDR3: CASSPRGLEYGYTF. Here the CDR3 DNA reads TGTGCCAGCAGTCCCCGTGGGCTAGAATATGGCTACACCTTC.

The genes are TRBV4-3 and TRBJ1-2; D may be TRBD1 (6 bases). Looked up from germline, CDR1 is LGHNA and CDR2 is YSLEER. The length of the CDR3 is 18 residues. V was clipped by 4 bases and J by 0 bases, with 21 bases between them. The CDR3 protein is CASSRGGAGGRPNYGYTF. CDR3 DNA: TGCGCCAGCAGCCGGGGAGGTGCGGGGGGCCGACCTAACTATGGCTACACCTTC.

The V gene is TRBV12-3 or TRBV12-4, the J gene TRBJ2-5; 9 positions match TRBD1. The V gene end was trimmed by 4 bases and the J gene end by 5 bases; junction bases not matched to a gene: 5. The CDR3 length is 14 residues. CDR3 protein: CASSCGTGTETQYF. DNA for the CDR3: TGTGCCAGCAGTTGCGGGACAGGGACGGAGACCCAGTACTTC.

This rearrangement joins TRBV10-3 to TRBJ2-5; no clear D gene. CDR3 length: 11 amino acids. V was cut by 4 bases and J by 3 bases, with 3 bases left in between. Germline CDR1 reads ENHRY; CDR2 reads SYGVKD. The CDR3, as DNA: TGTGCCATCAGTGTAAAAGAGACCCAGTACTTC. Translated: CAISVKETQYF.